This paragraph reports one TCR beta chain. Its cognate antigen is unknown. The entry originates in a study of T cells in Graves' hyperthyroidism and ophthalmopathy. Findings and limits, study-wide: Most expanded thyroid clonotypes above 0.001 recurred in blood.

Clinical symptoms, serum thyroxine, TRAb, thyroid ultrasound and orbital computed tomography informed diagnoses. RNA transcripts gave rise to amplified TCR beta CDR3 regions. The TCR CDR3 first-round RT-PCR relied on the HTBI primer set. TCRdb re-analysed the multiplex PCR reads in MiXCR, keeping a single row per CDR3 protein. The data contain more than 500,000 distinct CDR3 sequences, approximately 44% of them singletons. This CDR3 has 15 residues. Germline-derived CDR1 and CDR2 are SGDLS and YYNGEE. V lost 3 bases to trimming and J lost 2 bases; unmatched junction nucleotides: 6. This receptor was identified in an adult woman with Graves' disease, either hyperthyroidism or ophthalmopathy (not recorded which). This sequence joins TRBV9 and TRBJ2-5; 8 bases agree with TRBD1. Sequencing used peripheral blood or thyroid tissue (not recorded which). CDR3 loop: CASSERTGTQETQYF. In DNA, the CDR3 is TGTGCCAGCAGCGAAAGGACAGGGACTCAAGAGACCCAGTACTTC.